The 10 T cell receptor beta chains reported below all come from one sample, sequenced in a study of molecular identifiers for immune sequencing clone quantification. TCRdb recomputed calls from the PCR reads with MiXCR, one row per CDR3 protein. The sample shows about 500,000 distinct CDR3 sequences, roughly 25% of them seen only once. Sequenced sample: naive CD8+ T cells from blood, with Jurkat cell RNA spiked in. Subset of the sample: FACS-sorted CD8+CD4-CCR7+CD45RA+ naive T cells. Source of these receptors: a human donor in good health. Some libraries in this study had Jurkat cell RNA spiked in.

This clonotype was seen a few times. The V call is TRBV28, the J call TRBJ1-4, with a tentative D call TRBD1 (6 bases). This CDR3 contains 16 residues. V was cut by 5 bases and J by 5 bases, with 18 bases left in between. Germline CDR1 reads MDHEN; CDR2 reads SYDVKM. The CDR3 sequence: CASSMPGRGGNEKLFF. The CDR3 nucleotides are TGTGCCAGCAGTATGCCTGGGAGGGGGGGGAATGAAAAACTGTTTTTT. Full variable domain (missing parts from reference TRBV28 and TRBJ1-4): DVKVTQSSRYLVKRTGEKVFLECVQDMDHENMFWYRQDPGLGLRLIYFSYDVKMKEKGDIPEGYSVSREKKERFSLILESASTNQTSMYLCASSMPGRGGNEKLFFGSGTQLSVL.

The chain carries TRBV30 and TRBJ2-7; a possible D gene is TRBD1 (5 bases). This CDR3 contains 13 residues. The germline CDR1 and CDR2 sequences are GTSNPN and SVGIG (reference sequence). V shed 2 bases and J shed 2 bases, with 10 bases lying between them. The CDR3 bases are TGTGCCTGGAGTTGGTCAGGGCCCTACGAGCAGTACTTC. It translates to CAWSWSGPYEQYF.

This clonotype was seen ten or more times. The rearrangement links TRBV13 to TRBJ1-4, with no clear D. Germline values: CDR1 PRHDT, CDR2 FYEKMQ (reference sequence). There are 13 residues in the CDR3. Trimming shortened V by 5 bases and J by 8 bases, and 12 bases separated the two germline ends. CDR3 bases: TGTGCCAGCAGCCTCCGACCGGTAGAAAAACTGTTTTTT. Its translation is CASSLRPVEKLFF.

There are a few counts of this clonotype. This chain joins TRBV5-1 and TRBJ2-3; 7 bases align to TRBD2. Germline CDR1 reads SGHRS; CDR2 reads YFSETQ. The CDR3 is made up of 16 amino acids. V lost 2 bases, J lost 1 base, and 7 bases stayed unmatched. CDR3 in amino acids: CASSFGRGDRTDTQYF. CDR3 DNA sequence: TGCGCCAGCAGCTTCGGACGGGGGGATCGCACAGATACGCAGTATTTT.

Notes on this clonotype: A read error is possible here, since a much larger clone lies one base away. V gene TRBV10-1 combines with J gene TRBJ2-7; D ambiguous. Trimming removed 0 bases from V and 3 bases from J, with 12 bases in between. CDR3 length: 15 amino acids. The germline V gene encodes CDR1 WNHNN and CDR2 SYGVQD (reference sequence). CDR3 nucleotide sequence: TGCGCCAGCAGTGAGTCTCTGGGATTGGGCTACGAGCAGTACTTC. Its translation: CASSESLGLGYEQYF.

The chain uses TRBV27 and TRBJ2-7; possible D gene TRBD2, 5 bases. The J call may be incorrect, as the DNA end agrees better with TRBJ2-1. The CDR3 consists of 14 residues. Germline CDR1 MNHEY, CDR2 SMNVEV (reference sequence). The CDR3 DNA reads as TGTGCCACCAAGACCCCTACCTCGGCGGGCGAGCAGTTCTTC. This encodes CATKTPTSAGEQFF.

This clonotype has more than one count but fewer than ten. The CDR3 bases are TGTGCCAGCAGTTACTGGTCTGAGAGCTCCTACAATGAGCAGTTCTTC. Residues: CASSYWSESSYNEQFF. This chain connects TRBV6-5 to TRBJ2-1, with D hard to call. V was trimmed by 1 base and J by 0 bases, leaving 10 bases between them. This CDR3 is built from 16 residues. Per germline, CDR1 MNHEY and CDR2 SVGAGI.

The rearrangement uses TRBV20-1 and TRBJ2-3; TRBD2 aligns across 10 bases. The CDR3 is 18 amino acids. The germline V gene has CDR1 DFQATT and CDR2 SNEGSKA (reference sequence). V lost 0 bases and J lost 3; bases outside the gene matches: 12. Here the CDR3 reads CSARDSPSGSRWTDTQYF. The CDR3 DNA reads as TGCAGTGCTAGAGATAGTCCTAGCGGGAGCCGTTGGACAGATACGCAGTATTTT.

This clonotype has more than one count but fewer than ten. This rearrangement joins TRBV30 to TRBJ1-1; D call uncertain. CDR3 length: 11 amino acids. The germline V gene encodes CDR1 GTSNPN and CDR2 SVGIG (reference sequence). V was clipped by 4 bases and J by 6 bases, with 9 bases between them. CDR3 loop: CAWMRRPEAFF. The CDR3 nucleotides are TGTGCCTGGATGCGGCGGCCTGAAGCTTTCTTT.

The genes are TRBV6-2 or TRBV6-3 and TRBJ1-1; 7 bases map to TRBD1. J lost 0 bases, V lost 6 bases, and 4 bases had no gene match. This CDR3 is built from 14 residues. CDR1 MNHEY and CDR2 SVGEGT come from the germline V gene. DNA of the CDR3: TGTGCCAGCAGGACACAGGGGATGAACACTGAAGCTTTCTTT. Protein sequence: CASRTQGMNTEAFF.